This paragraph reports one T cell receptor beta chain. This entry belongs to a study of blood T cell repertoires in COVID-19. Study context: T cells, B-cell-depleted T cells, or PBMCs provided the cDNA or gDNA that served as material.

This CDR3 has 16 amino acids. The germline V gene encodes CDR1 LGHDT and CDR2 YNNKEL (reference sequence). Trimming took off 1 base at V and 5 bases at J, with 14 bases between the two ends. The participants were between about 18 and 100 years old and came from about two dozen US areas. Researchers sorted participants into cohorts using their self-reported clinical history. Either two negative PCRs, clearance, or symptom resolution qualified Cohort 3 donors as recovered. The protocol was immunoSEQ multiplex PCR, while the TCRdb copy is restricted to in-frame clones and leaves out a portion. The data contain over 150,000 clones, roughly 80% of them singletons.

The chain links TRBV3-1 (or the pseudogene TRBV3-2) to TRBJ2-2, with D unresolved. Sequencing used PBMCs or T cells enriched from blood (not recorded which). The sequence derives from a young woman who had recovered from COVID-19. CDR3 sequence (DNA): TGTGCCAGCAGCCAAGCTGGGTTAGCTGGAACCGGGGAGCTGTTTTTT. It translates to CASSQAGLAGTGELFF.